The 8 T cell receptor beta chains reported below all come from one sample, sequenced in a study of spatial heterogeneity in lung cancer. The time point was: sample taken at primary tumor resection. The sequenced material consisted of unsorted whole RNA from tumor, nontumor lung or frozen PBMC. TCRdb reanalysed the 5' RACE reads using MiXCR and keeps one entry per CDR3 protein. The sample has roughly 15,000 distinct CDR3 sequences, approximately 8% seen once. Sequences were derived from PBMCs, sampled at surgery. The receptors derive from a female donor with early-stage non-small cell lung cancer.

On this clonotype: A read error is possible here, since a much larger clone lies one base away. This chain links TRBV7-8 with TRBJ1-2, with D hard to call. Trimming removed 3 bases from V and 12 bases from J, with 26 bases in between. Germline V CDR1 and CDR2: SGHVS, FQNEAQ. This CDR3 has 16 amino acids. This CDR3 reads CASSLVNGISGEGHTF. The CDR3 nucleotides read TGTGCCAGCAGCTTGGTCAATGGGATCTCCGGGGAAGGCCACACCTTC.

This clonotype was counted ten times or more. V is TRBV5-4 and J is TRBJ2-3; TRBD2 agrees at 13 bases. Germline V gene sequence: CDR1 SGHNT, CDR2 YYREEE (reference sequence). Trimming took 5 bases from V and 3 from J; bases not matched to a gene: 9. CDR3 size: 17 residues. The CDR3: CASSLGGTSGETDTQYF. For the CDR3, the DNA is TGTGCCAGCAGTCTTGGTGGGACTAGCGGGGAAACAGATACGCAGTATTTT.

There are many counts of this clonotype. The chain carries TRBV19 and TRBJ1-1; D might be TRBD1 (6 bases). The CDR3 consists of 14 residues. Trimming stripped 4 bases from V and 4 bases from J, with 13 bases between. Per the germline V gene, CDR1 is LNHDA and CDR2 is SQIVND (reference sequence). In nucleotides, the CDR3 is TGTGCCAGTAGTAGGTCTCGGGGGCCCACTGAAGCTTTCTTT. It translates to CASSRSRGPTEAFF. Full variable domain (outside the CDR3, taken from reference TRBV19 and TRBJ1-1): DGGITQSPKYLFRKEGQNVTLSCEQNLNHDAMYWYRQDPGQGLRLIYYSQIVNDFQKGDIAEGYSVSREKKESFPLTVTSAQKNPTAFYLCASSRSRGPTEAFFGQGTRLTVV.

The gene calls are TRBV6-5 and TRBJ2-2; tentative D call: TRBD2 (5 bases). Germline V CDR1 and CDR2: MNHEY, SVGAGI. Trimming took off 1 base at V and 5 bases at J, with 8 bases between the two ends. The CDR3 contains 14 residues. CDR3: CASSYCPGTGELFF. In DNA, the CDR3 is TGTGCCAGCAGTTACTGTCCGGGGACCGGGGAGCTGTTTTTT.

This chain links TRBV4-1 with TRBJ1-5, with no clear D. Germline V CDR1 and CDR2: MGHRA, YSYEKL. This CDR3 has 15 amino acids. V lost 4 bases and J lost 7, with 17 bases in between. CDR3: CASSPKISGDQPQHF. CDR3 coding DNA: TGCGCCAGCAGCCCCAAGATATCGGGAGACCAGCCCCAGCATTTT.

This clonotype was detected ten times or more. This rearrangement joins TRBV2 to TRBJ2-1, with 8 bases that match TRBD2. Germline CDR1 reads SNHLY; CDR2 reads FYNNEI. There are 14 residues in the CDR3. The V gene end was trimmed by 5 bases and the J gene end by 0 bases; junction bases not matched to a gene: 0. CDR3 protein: CASSSGSSYNEQFF. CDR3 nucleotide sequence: TGTGCCAGCAGTAGCGGGAGCTCCTACAATGAGCAGTTCTTC.

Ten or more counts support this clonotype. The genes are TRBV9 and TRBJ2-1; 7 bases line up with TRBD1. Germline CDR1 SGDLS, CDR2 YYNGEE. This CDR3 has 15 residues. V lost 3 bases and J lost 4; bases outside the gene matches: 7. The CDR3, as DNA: TGTGCCAGCAGCGAGACAGGGTCAGGGTACAATGAGCAGTTCTTC. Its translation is CASSETGSGYNEQFF.

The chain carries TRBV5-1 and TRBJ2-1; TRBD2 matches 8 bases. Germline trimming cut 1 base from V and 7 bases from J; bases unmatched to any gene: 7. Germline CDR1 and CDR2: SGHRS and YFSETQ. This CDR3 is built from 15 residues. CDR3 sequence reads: CASSLPGRGSNEQFF. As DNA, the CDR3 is TGCGCCAGCAGCTTGCCCGGGAGGGGATCGAATGAGCAGTTCTTC. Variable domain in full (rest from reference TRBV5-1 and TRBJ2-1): KAGVTQTPRYLIKTRGQQVTLSCSPISGHRSVSWYQQTPGQGLQFLFEYFSETQRNKGNFPGRFSGRQFSNSRSEMNVSTLELGDSALYLCASSLPGRGSNEQFFGPGTRLTVL.